This TCR beta chain originates from a study of synovial regulatory T cells in juvenile arthritis (dated by TCRdb to about 2015). About the investigation overall: Of the sequenced patients, over 5 received methotrexate, one received methotrexate plus infliximab, a few were therapy-naive, and one had no treatment information. Although effector T cell subsets in the cohort were also sequenced for comparisons, the Treg dataset on its own covers only blood and synovial fluid Treg cells. TCR repertoire comparisons included Treg and Teff subsets from ten to eleven JIA patients with active disease. The study compared TCRbeta CDR3 repertoires of blood iaTreg cells, other blood Treg cells and synovial fluid Treg cells from matched patient samples. Results the study describes overall, beyond this receptor: Synovial Treg cells shared more CDR3 sequences with iaTreg cells than with other blood Treg cells, and Chao-Jaccard similarity confirmed that synovial Treg cells were more closely related to iaTreg cells. Across patients, iaTreg TCR repertoires were largely private and overlapped partially with synovial Teff repertoires and blood CPL repertoires.

As for this clone: Which antigen it targets is not known.

The synovial samples consisted of synovial fluid collected together with matched peripheral blood from each patient with active arthritis. The donors for the TCR repertoire analysis were roughly eleven juvenile idiopathic arthritis patients with active disease who had not reached inactive disease, of whom 3 were polyarticular and 8 were oligoarticular. The TCR-sequenced patients had a median age of about 12 years (range roughly 2.1-22.9) and median disease duration of roughly seven years (range 0.2-19.1). FOXP3 TSDR demethylation comparable to that of blood and healthy-donor Treg cells was observed in synovial Treg cells, supporting bona fide regulatory lineage commitment. The samples for TCR repertoire analysis were obtained at two Italian centres. Library creation used the immunoSEQ multiplex PCR assay. Adaptive Biotechnologies carried out the TCRbeta CDR3 sequencing. Regarding the original processing steps: Repertoire similarity used the Chao-modified Jaccard index and median clonotype overlap from 200 random subsamples at equal sample size. Similarity analyses were performed using either productive nucleotide sequences or in silico-translated amino acid sequences. Hierarchical clustering with single linkage and t-SNE based on Chao-modified Jaccard distances were applied for the comparison of repertoires. Repertoire diversity was assessed with the Renyi index over a range of alpha values after the sample sizes were normalised. Entries here come from immuneACCESS through TCRdb and include only in-frame sequences with V and J called. Some clones fail to appear in such tables; in the studies checked, an unresolved V gene covers under half of the shortfall, and the cause of the remainder is unknown. V and J calls and clone size are those listed in that table; D and trimming were worked out from the DNA. This sample's listing comprises approximately 3,000 clones. The top ten clones comprise approximately 12% of the sample.

The cysteine opens and the phenylalanine closes a CDR3 of 14 amino acids. No coding sequence is recorded. As encoded in the germline V gene, CDR1 is SNHLY while CDR2 is FYNNEI. The chain joins TRBV2 to TRBJ2-7; TCRdb's assignment of TRBD2 cannot be checked, as there is no DNA. The sequencing sample was made of Treg cells from the synovium. The sequence derives from a donor between 2 and 29 years old with juvenile idiopathic arthritis. The CDR3 protein: CASSVRRGGYEQYF.